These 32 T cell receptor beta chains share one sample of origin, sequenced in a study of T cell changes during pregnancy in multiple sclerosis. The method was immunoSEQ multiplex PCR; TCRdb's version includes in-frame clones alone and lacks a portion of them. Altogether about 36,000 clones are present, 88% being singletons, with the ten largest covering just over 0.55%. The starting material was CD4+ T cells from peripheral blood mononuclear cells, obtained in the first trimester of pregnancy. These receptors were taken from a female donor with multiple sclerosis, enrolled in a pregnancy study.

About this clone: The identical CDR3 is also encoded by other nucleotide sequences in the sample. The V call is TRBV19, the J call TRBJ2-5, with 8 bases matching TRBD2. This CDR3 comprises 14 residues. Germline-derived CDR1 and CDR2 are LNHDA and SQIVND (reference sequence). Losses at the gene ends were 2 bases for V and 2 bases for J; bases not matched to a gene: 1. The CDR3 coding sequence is TGTGCCAGTAGTATATCGGGGGGGCAAGAGACCCAGTACTTC. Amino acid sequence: CASSISGGQETQYF.

For the CDR3, the DNA is TGTGCCAGCAGTTCAATAGCGGGCCCTTACAATGAGCAGTTCTTC. This sequence encodes CASSSIAGPYNEQFF. The gene calls are TRBV6-6 and TRBJ2-1; the match to TRBD2 covers 7 bases. The CDR3 extends over 15 amino acids. Germline CDR1 MNHNY, CDR2 SVGAGI (reference sequence). The J segment lost 4 bases and the V segment lost 4 bases, leaving 7 bases of the junction unmatched.

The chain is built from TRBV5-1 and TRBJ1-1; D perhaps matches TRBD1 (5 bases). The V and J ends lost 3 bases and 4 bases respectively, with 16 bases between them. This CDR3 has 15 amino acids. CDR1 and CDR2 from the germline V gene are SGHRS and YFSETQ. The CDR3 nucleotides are TGCGCCAGCAGCTCGGGGGGGGGTTCGGGCACTGAAGCTTTCTTT. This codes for CASSSGGGSGTEAFF.

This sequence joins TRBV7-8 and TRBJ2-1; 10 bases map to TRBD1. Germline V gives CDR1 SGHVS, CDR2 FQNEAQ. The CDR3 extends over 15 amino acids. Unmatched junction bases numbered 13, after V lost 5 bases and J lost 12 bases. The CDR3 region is CASSPWDRGSVGQFF. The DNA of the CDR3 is TGTGCCAGCAGCCCTTGGGACAGGGGAAGCGTCGGGCAGTTCTTC.

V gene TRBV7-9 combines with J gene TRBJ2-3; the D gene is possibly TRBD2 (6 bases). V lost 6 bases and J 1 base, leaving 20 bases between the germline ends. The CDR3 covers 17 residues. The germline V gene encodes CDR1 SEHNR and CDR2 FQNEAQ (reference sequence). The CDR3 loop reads CASRPIQGLRGTDTQYF. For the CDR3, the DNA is TGTGCCAGCAGACCCATCCAGGGACTTAGGGGCACAGATACGCAGTATTTT.

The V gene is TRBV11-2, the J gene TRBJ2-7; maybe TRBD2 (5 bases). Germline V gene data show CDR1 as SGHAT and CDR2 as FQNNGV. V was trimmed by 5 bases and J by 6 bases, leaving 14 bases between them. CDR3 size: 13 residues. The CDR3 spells CASSPAPRGEQYF. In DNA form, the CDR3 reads TGTGCCAGCAGCCCCGCGCCCCGGGGCGAGCAGTACTTC.

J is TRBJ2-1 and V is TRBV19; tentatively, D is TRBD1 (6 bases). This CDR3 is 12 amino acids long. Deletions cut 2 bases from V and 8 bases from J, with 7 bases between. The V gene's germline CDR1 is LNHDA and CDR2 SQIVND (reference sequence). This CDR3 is CASSIQGYEQFF. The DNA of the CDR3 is TGTGCCAGTAGTATACAGGGGTATGAGCAGTTCTTC.

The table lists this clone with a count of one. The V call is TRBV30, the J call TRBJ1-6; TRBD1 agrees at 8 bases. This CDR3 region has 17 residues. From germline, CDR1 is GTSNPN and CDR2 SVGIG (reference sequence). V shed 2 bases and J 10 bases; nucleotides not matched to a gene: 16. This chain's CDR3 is CAWSPLTGTGPGSPLHF. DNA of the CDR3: TGTGCCTGGAGTCCACTTACCGGGACAGGTCCTGGATCACCCCTCCACTTT.

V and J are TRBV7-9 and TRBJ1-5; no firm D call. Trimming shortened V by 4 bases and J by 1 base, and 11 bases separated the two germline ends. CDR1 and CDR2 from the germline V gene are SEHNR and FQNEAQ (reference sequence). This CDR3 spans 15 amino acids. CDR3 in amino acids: CASSSSGVSNQPQHF. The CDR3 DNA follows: TGTGCCAGCAGCTCGTCCGGAGTGAGCAATCAGCCCCAGCATTTT.

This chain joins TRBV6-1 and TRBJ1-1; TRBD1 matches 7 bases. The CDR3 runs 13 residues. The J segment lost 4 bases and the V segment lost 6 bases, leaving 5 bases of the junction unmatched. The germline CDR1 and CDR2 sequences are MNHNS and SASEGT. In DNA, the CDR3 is TGTGCCAGCAGAGAGGGACAGTTCACTGAAGCTTTCTTT. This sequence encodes CASREGQFTEAFF.

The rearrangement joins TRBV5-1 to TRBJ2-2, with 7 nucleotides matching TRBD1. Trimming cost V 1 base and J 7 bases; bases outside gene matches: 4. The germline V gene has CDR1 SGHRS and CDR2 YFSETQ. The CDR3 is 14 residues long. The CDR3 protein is CASSLKGQSGELFF. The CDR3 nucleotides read TGCGCCAGCAGCTTGAAGGGACAGAGCGGGGAGCTGTTTTTT. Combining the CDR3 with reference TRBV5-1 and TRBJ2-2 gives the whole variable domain KAGVTQTPRYLIKTRGQQVTLSCSPISGHRSVSWYQQTPGQGLQFLFEYFSETQRNKGNFPGRFSGRQFSNSRSEMNVSTLELGDSALYLCASSLKGQSGELFFGEGSRLTVL.

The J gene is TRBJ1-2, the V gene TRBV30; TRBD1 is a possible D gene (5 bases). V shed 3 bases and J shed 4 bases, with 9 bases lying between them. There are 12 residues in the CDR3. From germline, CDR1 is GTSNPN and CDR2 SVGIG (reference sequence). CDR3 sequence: CAWRGGPYGYTF. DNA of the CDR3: TGTGCCTGGAGGGGGGGTCCCTATGGCTACACCTTC.

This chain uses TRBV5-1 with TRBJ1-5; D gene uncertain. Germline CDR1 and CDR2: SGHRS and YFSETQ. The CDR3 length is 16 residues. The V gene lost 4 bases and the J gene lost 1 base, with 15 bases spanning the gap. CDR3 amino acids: CASSPEMGGSNQPQHF. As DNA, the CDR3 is TGCGCCAGCAGCCCGGAGATGGGAGGGAGCAATCAGCCCCAGCATTTT. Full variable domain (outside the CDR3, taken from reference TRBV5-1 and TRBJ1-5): KAGVTQTPRYLIKTRGQQVTLSCSPISGHRSVSWYQQTPGQGLQFLFEYFSETQRNKGNFPGRFSGRQFSNSRSEMNVSTLELGDSALYLCASSPEMGGSNQPQHFGDGTRLSIL.

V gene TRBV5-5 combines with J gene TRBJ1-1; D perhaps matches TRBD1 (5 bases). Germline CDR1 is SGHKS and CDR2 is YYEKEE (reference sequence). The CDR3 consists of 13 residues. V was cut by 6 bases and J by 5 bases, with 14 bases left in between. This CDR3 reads CASTQGVSTEAFF. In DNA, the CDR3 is TGTGCCAGCACCCAAGGGGTTTCGACTGAAGCTTTCTTT. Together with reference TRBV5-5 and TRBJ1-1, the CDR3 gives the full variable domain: DAGVTQSPTHLIKTRGQQVTLRCSPISGHKSVSWYQQVLGQGPQFIFQYYEKEERGRGNFPDRFSARQFPNYSSELNVNALLLGDSALYLCASTQGVSTEAFFGQGTRLTVV.

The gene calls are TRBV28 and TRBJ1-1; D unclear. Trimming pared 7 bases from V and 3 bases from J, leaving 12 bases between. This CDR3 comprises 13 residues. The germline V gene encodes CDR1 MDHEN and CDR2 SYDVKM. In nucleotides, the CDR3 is TGTGCCAGCACTGAGGGTGGGGACACTGAAGCTTTCTTT. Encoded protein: CASTEGGDTEAFF. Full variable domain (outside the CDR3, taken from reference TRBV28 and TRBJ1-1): DVKVTQSSRYLVKRTGEKVFLECVQDMDHENMFWYRQDPGLGLRLIYFSYDVKMKEKGDIPEGYSVSREKKERFSLILESASTNQTSMYLCASTEGGDTEAFFGQGTRLTVV.

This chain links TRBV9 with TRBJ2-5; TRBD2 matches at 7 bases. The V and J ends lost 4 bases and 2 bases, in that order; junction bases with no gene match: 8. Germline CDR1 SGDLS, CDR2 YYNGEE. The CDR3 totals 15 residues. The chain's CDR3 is CASSPSGTGQETQYF. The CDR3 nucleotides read TGTGCCAGCAGCCCAAGCGGGACTGGTCAAGAGACCCAGTACTTC.

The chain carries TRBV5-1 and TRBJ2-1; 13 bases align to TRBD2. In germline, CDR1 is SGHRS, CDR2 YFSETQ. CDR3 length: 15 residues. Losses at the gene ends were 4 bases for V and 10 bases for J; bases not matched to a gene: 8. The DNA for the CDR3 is TGCGCCAGCAGCATCGGACTAGCGGGAGTGGGGGAGCAGTTCTTC. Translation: CASSIGLAGVGEQFF.

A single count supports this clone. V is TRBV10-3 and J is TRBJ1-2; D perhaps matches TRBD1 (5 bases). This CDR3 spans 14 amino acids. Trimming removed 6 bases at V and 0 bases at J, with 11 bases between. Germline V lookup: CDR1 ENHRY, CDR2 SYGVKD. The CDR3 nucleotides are TGTGCCATCAGGGGGGGACGGTCTAACTATGGCTACACCTTC. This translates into CAIRGGRSNYGYTF.

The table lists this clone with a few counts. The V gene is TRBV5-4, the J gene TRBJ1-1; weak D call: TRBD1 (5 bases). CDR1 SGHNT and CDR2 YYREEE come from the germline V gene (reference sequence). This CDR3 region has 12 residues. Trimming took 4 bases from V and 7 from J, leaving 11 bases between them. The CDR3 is CASSKDTGEAFF. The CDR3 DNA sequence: TGTGCCAGCAGCAAGGACACGGGTGAAGCTTTCTTT.

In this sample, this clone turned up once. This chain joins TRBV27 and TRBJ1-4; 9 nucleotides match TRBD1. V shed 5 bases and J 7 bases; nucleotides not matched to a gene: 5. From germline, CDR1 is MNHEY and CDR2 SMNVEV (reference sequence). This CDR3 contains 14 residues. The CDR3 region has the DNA TGTGCCAGCAGTAAAACAGGGGGCGGTGAAAAACTGTTTTTT. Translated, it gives CASSKTGGGEKLFF.

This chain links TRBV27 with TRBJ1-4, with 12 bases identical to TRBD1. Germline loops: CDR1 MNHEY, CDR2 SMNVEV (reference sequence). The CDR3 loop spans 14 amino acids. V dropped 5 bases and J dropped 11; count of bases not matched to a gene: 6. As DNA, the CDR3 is TGTGCCAGCAGTAAGGGACAGGGGGCTGGGAAACTGTTTTTT. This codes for CASSKGQGAGKLFF.

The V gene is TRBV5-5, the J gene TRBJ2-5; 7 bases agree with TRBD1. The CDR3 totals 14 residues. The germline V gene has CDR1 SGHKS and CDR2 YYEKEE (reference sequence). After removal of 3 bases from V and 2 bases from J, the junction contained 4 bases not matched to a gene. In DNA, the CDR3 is TGTGCCAGCAGCTCTAGGGACAGTCAAGAGACCCAGTACTTC. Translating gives CASSSRDSQETQYF.

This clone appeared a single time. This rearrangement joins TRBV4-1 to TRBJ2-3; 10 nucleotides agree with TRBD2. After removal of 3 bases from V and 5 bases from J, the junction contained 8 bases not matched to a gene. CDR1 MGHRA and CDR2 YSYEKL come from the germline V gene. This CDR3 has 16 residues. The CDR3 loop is CASSQFSGGRGDTQYF. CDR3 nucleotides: TGCGCCAGCAGCCAGTTTAGCGGGGGGCGGGGAGATACGCAGTATTTT.

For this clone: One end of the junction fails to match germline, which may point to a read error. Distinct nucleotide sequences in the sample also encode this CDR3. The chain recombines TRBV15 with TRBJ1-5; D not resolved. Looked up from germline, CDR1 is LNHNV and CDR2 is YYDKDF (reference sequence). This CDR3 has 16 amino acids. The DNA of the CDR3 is TGTGCCACCAGCAGAGATCTCTCCGAGGGCAATCAGCCCCAGCACTTT. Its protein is CATSRDLSEGNQPQHF.

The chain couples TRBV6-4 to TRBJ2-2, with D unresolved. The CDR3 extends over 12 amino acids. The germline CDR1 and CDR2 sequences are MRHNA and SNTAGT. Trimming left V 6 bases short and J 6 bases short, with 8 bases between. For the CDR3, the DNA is TGTGCCAGCAGCGGTATTGCCGGGGAGCTGTTTTTT. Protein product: CASSGIAGELFF.

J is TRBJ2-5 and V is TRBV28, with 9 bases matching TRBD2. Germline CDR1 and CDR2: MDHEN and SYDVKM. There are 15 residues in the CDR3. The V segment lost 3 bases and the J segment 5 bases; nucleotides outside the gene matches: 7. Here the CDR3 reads CASSFGGRATETQYF. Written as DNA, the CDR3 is TGTGCCAGCAGTTTCGGCGGGAGGGCCACGGAGACCCAGTACTTC. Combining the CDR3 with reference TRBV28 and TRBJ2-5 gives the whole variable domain DVKVTQSSRYLVKRTGEKVFLECVQDMDHENMFWYRQDPGLGLRLIYFSYDVKMKEKGDIPEGYSVSREKKERFSLILESASTNQTSMYLCASSFGGRATETQYFGPGTRLLVL.

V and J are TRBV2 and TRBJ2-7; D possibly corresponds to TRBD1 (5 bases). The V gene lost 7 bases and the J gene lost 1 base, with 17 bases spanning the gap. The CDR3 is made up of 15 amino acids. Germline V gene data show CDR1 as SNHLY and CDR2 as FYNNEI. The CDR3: CASKQVVDLSYEQYF. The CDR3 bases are TGTGCCAGCAAACAGGTCGTTGACCTTTCCTACGAGCAGTACTTC.

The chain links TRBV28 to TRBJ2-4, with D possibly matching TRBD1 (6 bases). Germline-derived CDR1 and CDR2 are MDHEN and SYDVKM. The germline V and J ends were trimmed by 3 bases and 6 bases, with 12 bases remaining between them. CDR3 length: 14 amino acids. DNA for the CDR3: TGTGCCAGCAGTTTGATGTCAGGGGTAAACATTCAGTACTTC. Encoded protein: CASSLMSGVNIQYF.

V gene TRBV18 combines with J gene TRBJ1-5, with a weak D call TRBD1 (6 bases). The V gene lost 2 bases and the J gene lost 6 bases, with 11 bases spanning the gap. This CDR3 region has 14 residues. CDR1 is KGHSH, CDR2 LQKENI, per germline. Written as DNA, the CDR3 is TGTGCCAGCTCACCAGGGGGCCACTTTCAGCCCCAGCATTTT. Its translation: CASSPGGHFQPQHF. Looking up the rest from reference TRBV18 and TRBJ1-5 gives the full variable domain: NAGVMQNPRHLVRRRGQEARLRCSPMKGHSHVYWYRQLPEEGLKFMVYLQKENIIDESGMPKERFSAEFPKEGPSILRIQQVVRGDSAAYFCASSPGGHFQPQHFGDGTRLSIL.

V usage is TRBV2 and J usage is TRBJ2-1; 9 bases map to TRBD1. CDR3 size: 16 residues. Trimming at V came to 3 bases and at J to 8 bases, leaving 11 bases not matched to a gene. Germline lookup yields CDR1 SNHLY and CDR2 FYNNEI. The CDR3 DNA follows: TGTGCCAGCAGTGATCCGGGACAGGGCGGAGGCTATGAGCAGTTCTTC. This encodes CASSDPGQGGGYEQFF.

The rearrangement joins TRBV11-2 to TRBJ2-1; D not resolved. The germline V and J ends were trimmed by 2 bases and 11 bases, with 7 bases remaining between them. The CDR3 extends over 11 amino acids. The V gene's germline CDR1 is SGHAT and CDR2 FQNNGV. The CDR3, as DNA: TGTGCCAGCAGCTTAACGGAGAAGCAGTTCTTC. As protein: CASSLTEKQFF.

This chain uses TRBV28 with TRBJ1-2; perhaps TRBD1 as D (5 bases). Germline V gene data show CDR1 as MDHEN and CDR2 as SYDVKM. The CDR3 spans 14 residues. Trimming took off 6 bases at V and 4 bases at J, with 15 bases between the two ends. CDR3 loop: CASSSSGLSYGYTF. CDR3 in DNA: TGTGCCAGCAGCTCCTCGGGACTGTCCTATGGCTACACCTTC.